These 18 T cell receptor beta chains came from one sample sequenced in a study of cytomegalovirus exposure and HLA in healthy donors. 60 Vbeta and 13 Jbeta primers were used in PCR. Data came from immunoSEQ multiplex PCR; TCRdb stores just in-frame clones and leaves some out. The data hold roughly 200,000 clones, with around 88% observed a single time. The sequenced sample consisted of PBMCs. These receptors were taken from a middle-aged man in good health and CMV-seropositive.

This chain links TRBV30 with TRBJ2-5; D not resolved. The V gene lost 0 bases and the J gene lost 4 bases, with 3 bases spanning the gap. The CDR3 contains 11 residues. Looked up from germline, CDR1 is GTSNPN and CDR2 is SVGIG (reference sequence). The CDR3 loop is CAWSVRETQYF. CDR3 nucleotides: TGTGCCTGGAGTGTCCGAGAGACCCAGTACTTC.

This clone showed up just a few times. This chain joins TRBV5-4 and TRBJ1-1; 10 bases map to TRBD1. J lost 3 bases, V lost 4 bases, and 6 bases had no gene match. CDR1 SGHNT and CDR2 YYREEE come from the germline V gene (reference sequence). The length of the CDR3 is 15 residues. CDR3 residues: CASSTRTGGDTEAFF. Here the CDR3 DNA reads TGTGCCAGCAGCACGAGGACAGGGGGGGACACTGAAGCTTTCTTT.

The chain recombines TRBV29-1 with TRBJ2-7; tentatively, D is TRBD2 (6 bases). The V gene lost 3 bases and the J gene lost 0 bases, with 15 bases spanning the gap. The CDR3 contains 15 residues. The V gene's germline CDR1 is SQVTM and CDR2 ANQGSEA. CDR3 protein: CSVEALATSSYEQYF. The CDR3 nucleotides read TGCAGCGTTGAGGCCCTAGCGACAAGCTCCTACGAGCAGTACTTC.

The genes are TRBV5-1 and TRBJ1-1, with D possibly being TRBD1 (5 bases). The germline V gene encodes CDR1 SGHRS and CDR2 YFSETQ. The CDR3 contains 15 residues. CDR3 amino acids: CASRRGDPMNTEAFF. The CDR3 region has the DNA TGCGCGAGCCGGAGGGGTGACCCCATGAACACTGAAGCTTTCTTT.

V usage is TRBV7-2 and J usage is TRBJ1-1; 9 bases are shared with TRBD1. Trimming took 4 bases from V and 6 from J; bases not matched to a gene: 12. Germline CDR1 is SGHTA and CDR2 is FQGNSA. The CDR3 loop spans 16 amino acids. Written as DNA, the CDR3 is TGTGCCAGCAGCTATCCGGGACAGGGAGGCGGGGCTGAAGCTTTCTTT. This translates into CASSYPGQGGGAEAFF. The full variable domain, with the rest looked up from reference TRBV7-2 and TRBJ1-1, is GAGVSQSPSNKVTEKGKDVELRCDPISGHTALYWYRQSLGQGLEFLIYFQGNSAPDKSGLPSDRFSAERTGGSVSTLTIQRTQQEDSAVYLCASSYPGQGGGAEAFFGQGTRLTVV.

The chain uses TRBV1 and TRBJ2-2; the tabulated D call, TRBD2, remains unverified against the DNA. TRBV1 is flagged as a pseudogene. The CDR3 is made up of 18 amino acids. CDR3 bases: TGCACCAGCAGCCAAGGGGGAGACCACCGGCTTGACACCGGGGAGCTGTTTTTT. The encoded protein is CTSSQGGDHRLDTGELFF.

This clone was counted a single time. The J gene is TRBJ2-5, the V gene TRBV29-1, with 7 bases matching TRBD1. Germline CDR1 reads SQVTM; CDR2 reads ANQGSEA. Unmatched junction bases numbered 9, after V lost 6 bases and J lost 2 bases. This CDR3 spans 14 amino acids. The CDR3 sequence is CSVRRQGPQETQYF. The CDR3 nucleotides read TGCAGCGTACGAAGACAGGGCCCTCAAGAGACCCAGTACTTC.

The V and J genes are TRBV5-1 and TRBJ2-5; 15 bases are a match to TRBD2. In germline, CDR1 is SGHRS, CDR2 YFSETQ. CDR3 length equals 16 residues. Trimming at V came to 4 bases and at J to 5 bases, leaving 6 bases not matched to a gene. CDR3 protein: CASSPAGLAGGETQYF. Here the CDR3 DNA reads TGCGCCAGCAGCCCCGCTGGACTAGCGGGGGGGGAGACCCAGTACTTC.

V and J are TRBV10-1 and TRBJ2-1; the match to TRBD2 covers 10 bases. Germline V gene data show CDR1 as WNHNN and CDR2 as SYGVQD (reference sequence). The CDR3 sequence is 16 residues long. Trimming removed 2 bases from V and 9 bases from J; junction bases left unmatched: 10. The CDR3 here is CASSEPPGLALGEQFF. Written as DNA, the CDR3 is TGCGCCAGCAGTGAGCCGCCGGGACTAGCGTTAGGTGAGCAGTTCTTC.

The chain employs TRBV6-6 and TRBJ2-1, with D possibly matching TRBD2 (6 bases). V was clipped by 0 bases and J by 7 bases, with 10 bases between them. This CDR3 spans 14 amino acids. The germline CDR1 and CDR2 sequences are MNHNY and SVGAGI (reference sequence). Written as DNA, the CDR3 is TGTGCCAGCAGTTACTCGACTAGTAAGAATGAGCAGTTCTTC. This translates into CASSYSTSKNEQFF.

The rearrangement uses TRBV1 and TRBJ2-5; TRBD2, the table's D call, lacks a check against the DNA. TRBV1 is a pseudogene. There are 16 residues in the CDR3. CDR3 residues: CTSSRRKTPAGGPKDF. Here the CDR3 DNA reads TGCACCAGCAGCCGCCGAAAGACCCCAGCGGGAGGGCCTAAGGACTTC.

The V and J genes are TRBV7-2 and TRBJ1-2; D possibly corresponds to TRBD1 (5 bases). The CDR3 sequence is 14 residues long. Germline values: CDR1 SGHTA, CDR2 FQGNSA. V lost 9 bases and J 8 bases, leaving 22 bases between the germline ends. The CDR3 coding sequence is TGTGCCAGTGACCCACGCGGCGACAGAGTAGGCTACACCTTC. Its translation: CASDPRGDRVGYTF.

V gene TRBV7-9 combines with J gene TRBJ2-1, with D unclear. The CDR3 is 13 amino acids. Germline values: CDR1 SEHNR, CDR2 FQNEAQ (reference sequence). V lost 5 bases, J lost 7 bases, and 12 bases lay in between. CDR3 sequence reads: CASSPLSLNEQFF. For the CDR3, the DNA is TGTGCCAGCAGCCCCCTGTCTCTAAATGAGCAGTTCTTC.

The rearrangement uses TRBV5-1 and TRBJ1-1, with D unresolved. The V end lost 4 bases, the J end lost 0 bases, and 13 bases lay between the germline ends. Germline V gene data show CDR1 as SGHRS and CDR2 as YFSETQ. The CDR3 sequence is 15 residues long. CDR3 bases: TGCGCCAGCAGCCCAGCAGGTAATCTGAACACTGAAGCTTTCTTT. Translated, it gives CASSPAGNLNTEAFF.

The rearrangement links TRBV5-5 to TRBJ1-2; the D gene is possibly TRBD1 (5 bases). CDR3 size: 15 residues. V was trimmed by 0 bases and J by 4 bases, leaving 13 bases between them. The germline CDR1 and CDR2 sequences are SGHKS and YYEKEE (reference sequence). The CDR3 region has the DNA TGTGCCAGCAGCTTGGCCCTGGGGGAGGGCTATGGCTACACCTTC. Translating gives CASSLALGEGYGYTF.

In this sample, this clone turned up once. The V call is TRBV7-9, the J call TRBJ1-4; the D gene is possibly TRBD1 (5 bases). The CDR3 consists of 17 residues. In germline, CDR1 is SEHNR, CDR2 FQNEAQ (reference sequence). Trimming pared 5 bases from V and 5 bases from J, leaving 21 bases between. The CDR3 reads CASSLSPEMGGNEKLFF. CDR3 nucleotide sequence: TGTGCCAGCAGCCTAAGTCCCGAGATGGGGGGGAATGAAAAACTGTTTTTT.

This chain uses TRBV13 with TRBJ2-2; possibly TRBD2 for D (5 bases). Trimming took 4 bases from V and 0 from J, leaving 12 bases between them. From germline, CDR1 is PRHDT and CDR2 FYEKMQ (reference sequence). This CDR3 comprises 16 residues. The CDR3: CASSSPGETNTGELFF. CDR3 DNA: TGTGCCAGCAGCTCCCCCGGGGAGACGAACACCGGGGAGCTGTTTTTT.

This chain links TRBV19 with TRBJ2-7; D call uncertain. V was cut by 1 base and J by 2 bases, with 9 bases left in between. The CDR3 loop spans 14 amino acids. From germline, CDR1 is LNHDA and CDR2 SQIVND (reference sequence). In nucleotides, the CDR3 is TGTGCCAGTAGTATAGCGGAGTCAACCTACGAGCAGTACTTC. It encodes CASSIAESTYEQYF.